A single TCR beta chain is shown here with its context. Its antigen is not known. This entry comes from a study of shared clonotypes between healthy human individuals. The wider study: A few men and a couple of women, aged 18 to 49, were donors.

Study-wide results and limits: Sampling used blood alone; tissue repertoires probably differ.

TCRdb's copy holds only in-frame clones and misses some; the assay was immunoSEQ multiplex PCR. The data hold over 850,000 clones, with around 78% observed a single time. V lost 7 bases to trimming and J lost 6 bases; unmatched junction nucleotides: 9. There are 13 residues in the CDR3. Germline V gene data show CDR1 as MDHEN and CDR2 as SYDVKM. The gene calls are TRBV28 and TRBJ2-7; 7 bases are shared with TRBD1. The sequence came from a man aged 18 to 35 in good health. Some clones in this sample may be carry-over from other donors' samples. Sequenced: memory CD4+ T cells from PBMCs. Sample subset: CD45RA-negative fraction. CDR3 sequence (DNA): TGTGCCAGCACCCAGGACAGGACTCCCGAGCAGTACTTC. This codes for CASTQDRTPEQYF.